These 7 T cell receptor beta chains originate from one sample sequenced in a study of prognosis after radiotherapy for stage I lung cancer. Amplicons of TCR beta CDR3 were generated from genomic DNA by two-round multiplex PCR. With primers specific to each TRBV and TRBJ gene, the first-round PCR was performed. TCRdb used MiXCR to reprocess the multiplex PCR reads, holding one entry per CDR3 protein. The sample lists 20,000 or so distinct CDR3 sequences; roughly a quarter were seen once. Sequenced material: PBMCs, taken before or after stereotactic body radiation therapy (not recorded which). The source is a donor over 45 with non-small cell lung cancer.

The table lists this clonotype with many counts. This rearrangement joins TRBV6-2 or TRBV6-3 to TRBJ1-1, with D possibly being TRBD1 (5 bases). This CDR3 is built from 15 residues. Looked up from germline, CDR1 is MNHEY and CDR2 is SVGEGT. Trimming removed 6 bases at V and 0 bases at J, with 14 bases between. Written as DNA, the CDR3 is TGTGCCAGCAGGGAGAAGGGGCGATTGAACACTGAAGCTTTCTTT. Its translation: CASREKGRLNTEAFF.

On this clonotype: This may stem from a read error, because a much larger clone lies one nucleotide away. CDR3 sequence reads: CSVAGDDTDIAKNIQYF. The CDR3, as DNA: TGCAGCGTTGCGGGCGATGACACGGATATAGCCAAAAACATTCAGTACTTC. The V call is TRBV29-1, the J call TRBJ2-4; no reliable D call. From germline, CDR1 is SQVTM and CDR2 ANQGSEA. This CDR3 is 17 amino acids long. The V end lost 4 bases, the J end lost 0 bases, and 19 bases lay between the germline ends. Full variable domain (rest looked up from reference TRBV29-1 and TRBJ2-4): SAVISQKPSRDICQRGTSLTIQCQVDSQVTMMFWYRQQPGQSLTLIATANQGSEATYESGFVIDKFPISRPNLTFSTLTVSNMSPEDSSIYLCSVAGDDTDIAKNIQYFGAGTRLSVL.

At least ten counts were recorded for this clonotype. The CDR3 loop reads CSARDRTPRLTGTSLDEQYF. The CDR3 region has the DNA TGCAGTGCTAGAGATCGTACCCCTAGGTTAACCGGGACTAGCCTAGACGAGCAGTACTTC. The chain carries TRBV20-1 and TRBJ2-7; 9 nucleotides agree with TRBD2. Germline values: CDR1 DFQATT, CDR2 SNEGSKA (reference sequence). The CDR3 has 20 residues. V was clipped by 0 bases and J by 5 bases; unmatched bases: 23.

This clonotype came up many times. The CDR3 here is CASSFSGGSIADTQYF. CDR3 bases: TGTGCCAGCAGCTTCAGCGGCGGGAGTATCGCAGATACGCAGTATTTT. The gene calls are TRBV7-6 and TRBJ2-3; 7 bases fit TRBD2. The junction had 10 bases not matched to a gene; V was cut back by 3 bases and J by 4 bases. CDR1 is SGHVS, CDR2 FNYEAQ, per germline. The CDR3 runs 16 residues.

This clonotype was detected ten times or more. The chain uses TRBV6-5 and TRBJ2-5; 9 positions match TRBD2. CDR1 is MNHEY and CDR2 is SVGAGI in the germline V gene. V gave up 4 bases and J gave up 5 bases; unmatched junction bases: 11. The CDR3 extends over 16 amino acids. The chain's CDR3 is CASSSTWGLAGETQYF. DNA of the CDR3: TGTGCCAGCAGTTCTACTTGGGGACTAGCCGGGGAGACCCAGTACTTC.

This clonotype was counted at least ten times. The rearrangement links TRBV6-4 to TRBJ1-1; perhaps TRBD1 as D (5 bases). Trimming left V 3 bases short and J 12 bases short, with 14 bases between. The germline CDR1 and CDR2 sequences are MRHNA and SNTAGT. This CDR3 is built from 12 residues. CDR3 residues: CASSDLAGNSFF. The CDR3 bases are TGTGCCAGCAGTGATCTGGCAGGGAACTCTTTCTTT.

Ten or more counts support this clonotype. This chain uses TRBV3-1 with TRBJ2-3; 14 bases are shared with TRBD2. CDR1 is LGHDT, CDR2 YNNKEL, per germline (reference sequence). V was clipped by 6 bases and J by 3 bases; unmatched bases: 5. CDR3 size: 16 residues. CDR3 nucleotide sequence: TGTGCCAGCAGGCGGACTAGCGGGAGGTTTACAGATACGCAGTATTTT. As protein: CASRRTSGRFTDTQYF.